Following are 2 T cell receptor beta chains from one sample sequenced in a study of human T cells and chemical hapten exposure. From the RACE reads, TCRdb called clonotypes with MiXCR, one entry per CDR3 protein. This table holds some 360,000 distinct CDR3 sequences, more than 4.5% found once. The time point is: pre-sensitization, week 0. Treatment given: therapeutic diphenylcyclopropenone sensitization with weekly scalp DPC. Material: whole blood, obtained in connection with sensitization to the hapten diphenylcyclopropenone (DPC). The receptors were gathered from a woman between 50 and 59 years old with alopecia areata. Some clones in this sample may be carry-over from other donors' samples.

Turning to this clonotype: Given a much more abundant clone one base away, this may be a read error. This rearrangement joins TRBV7-6 to TRBJ2-1; 8 bases match TRBD2. V shed 2 bases, J shed 6 bases, and the junction held 9 bases outside the gene matches. The CDR3 contains 16 residues. CDR1 is SGHVS, CDR2 FNYEAQ, per germline. The CDR3 sequence: CASSLLSAGESNEQFF. The DNA of the CDR3 is TGTGCCAGCAGCTTATTGTCAGCGGGGGAATCCAATGAGCAGTTCTTC.

There are many counts of this clonotype. J is TRBJ2-7 and V is TRBV20-1, with TRBD1 as a possible D gene (6 bases). Trimming stripped 0 bases from V and 4 bases from J, with 13 bases between. Germline V gene lookup returns CDR1 DFQATT and CDR2 SNEGSKA (reference sequence). CDR3 size: 14 residues. For the CDR3, the DNA is TGCAGTGCTAGAGATAAACAGGGTGATTACGAGCAGTACTTC. Translation: CSARDKQGDYEQYF.